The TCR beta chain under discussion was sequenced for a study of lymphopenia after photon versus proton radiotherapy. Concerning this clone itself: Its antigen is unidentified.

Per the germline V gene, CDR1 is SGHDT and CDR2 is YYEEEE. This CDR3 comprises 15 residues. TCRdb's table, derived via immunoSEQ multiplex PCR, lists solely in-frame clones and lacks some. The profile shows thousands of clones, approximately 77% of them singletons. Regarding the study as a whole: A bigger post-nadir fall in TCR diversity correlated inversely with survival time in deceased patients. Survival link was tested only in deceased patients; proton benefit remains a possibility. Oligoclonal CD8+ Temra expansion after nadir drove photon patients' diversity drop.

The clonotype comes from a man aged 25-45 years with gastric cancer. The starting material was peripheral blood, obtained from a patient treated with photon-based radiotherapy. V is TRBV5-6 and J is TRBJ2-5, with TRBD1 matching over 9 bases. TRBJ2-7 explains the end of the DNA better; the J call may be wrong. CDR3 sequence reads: CASSSAGQGNYEQYF. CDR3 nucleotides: TGTGCCAGCAGCTCAGCGGGACAGGGAAACTACGAGCAGTACTTC.